This TCR beta chain was sequenced in a study of cytomegalovirus exposure and HLA in healthy donors. Regarding the study as a whole: Indistinguishable V segments, including TRBV6-2 and TRBV6-3, were excluded.

This CDR3 spans 14 amino acids. The ends were cut back, 4 bases at V and 0 bases at J, with 11 bases in the middle. Germline CDR1 is SGHRS and CDR2 is YFSETQ. PCR employed 60 Vbeta and 13 Jbeta primers. TCRdb's table, derived via immunoSEQ multiplex PCR, lists solely in-frame clones and lacks some. The sample consists of over 200,000 clones, 77% of them appearing once. Note on this clone: The antigen remains undetermined.

Sequencing input: PBMCs. The clonotype was recovered from a woman in her sixties in good health and CMV-seropositive. The chain couples TRBV5-1 to TRBJ2-7; D might be TRBD2 (6 bases). CDR3 DNA sequence: TGCGCCAGCAGCACAGACGGGAGCTCCTACGAGCAGTACTTC. It encodes CASSTDGSSYEQYF.